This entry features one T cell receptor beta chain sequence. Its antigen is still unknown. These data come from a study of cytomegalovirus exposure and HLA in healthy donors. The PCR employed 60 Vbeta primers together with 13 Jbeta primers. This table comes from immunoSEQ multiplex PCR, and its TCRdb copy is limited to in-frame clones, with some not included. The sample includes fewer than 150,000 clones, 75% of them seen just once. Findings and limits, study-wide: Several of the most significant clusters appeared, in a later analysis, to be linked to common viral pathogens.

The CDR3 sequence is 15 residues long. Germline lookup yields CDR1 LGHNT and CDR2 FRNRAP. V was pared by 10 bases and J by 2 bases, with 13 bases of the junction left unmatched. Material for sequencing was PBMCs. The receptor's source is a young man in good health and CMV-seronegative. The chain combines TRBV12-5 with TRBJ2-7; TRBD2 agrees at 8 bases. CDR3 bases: TGTGCTACCGATTTCGCCGGGACTAGGCCCTACGAGCAGTACTTC. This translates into CATDFAGTRPYEQYF.